This is a list of T cell receptor beta chains from one sample in a study of CD4 T cell repertoires in COVID-19. Using immunoSEQ multiplex PCR, the repertoire was profiled, and TCRdb retains in-frame clones only, with some absent. This sample yields around 7,800 clones, of which roughly 80% are seen a single time; roughly 2.1% belongs to the top ten. Sequencing was performed on effector memory CD4+ T cells from blood, taken before the COVID-19 pandemic. All receptors derive from a human donor who had COVID-19. Each CDR3 is given with its conserved first and last residue. D genes are given only for firm matches. For some rows the clone size is stated as once, few or many, or as a class when expanded; others skip it.

.	.	TRBV6-1	TRBJ1-1	TGTGCCAGCAGTGAAGACAGGCAAGGTGAAGCTTTCTTT	CASSEDRQGEAFF
.	TRBD2	TRBV28	TRBJ2-1	TGTGCCAGCAGCCATCACGGGGGGGGGCGAGGAAATGAGCAGTTCTTC	CASSHHGGGRGNEQFF
.	.	TRBV14	TRBJ2-1	TGTGCCAGCAGCAACTACCCCTCCTACAATGAGCAGTTCTTC	CASSNYPSYNEQFF
.	TRBD2	TRBV11-2	TRBJ2-3	TGTGCCAGCACCCTCAGACTAGCGGGGGCATCGACGGATACGCAGTATTTT	CASTLRLAGASTDTQYF
.	TRBD1	TRBV5-8	TRBJ1-6	TGTGCCAGCAGCTTTTCCGGGACAGGGGTGCATTCACCCCTCCACTTT	CASSFSGTGVHSPLHF
.	TRBD2	TRBV9	TRBJ2-3	TGTGCCAGCAGCCTTGCGGGGGTAATCACAGATACGCAGTATTTT	CASSLAGVITDTQYF
.	TRBD2	TRBV7-3	TRBJ2-3	TGTGCCAGCAGCCCTAGCGGGGGGCCCACAGATACGCAGTATTTT	CASSPSGGPTDTQYF
.	TRBD2	TRBV6-4	TRBJ2-2	TGTGCCAGCAGTGTCGCGGGGGGGAACACCGGGGAGCTGTTTTTT	CASSVAGGNTGELFF
.	TRBD1	TRBV29-1	TRBJ2-3	TGCAGCGTTGGGGGACAGTTAACAGATACGCAGTATTTT	CSVGGQLTDTQYF
once	.	TRBV7-9	TRBJ1-2	TGTGCCAGCAGCTTAGTACAGGCGGATGGCTACACCTTC	CASSLVQADGYTF
.	TRBD1	TRBV5-8	TRBJ2-7	TGTGCCAGCAGCTTGGGGGACAGGGGGCCGACCTACGAGCAGTACTTC	CASSLGDRGPTYEQYF
once	TRBD1	TRBV12-5	TRBJ2-3	TGTGCTAGTGGTTTGGTACAGGGGAACACAGATACGCAGTATTTT	CASGLVQGNTDTQYF
.	.	TRBV5-6	TRBJ1-2	TGTGCCAGCAGGCTCAGGGCCGAAAGGATCTACACCTTC	CASRLRAERIYTF
.	TRBD2	TRBV6-1	TRBJ2-1	TGTGCCAGCCCCCCCCCGGGAGCGGGAGTAAGCGAGCAGTTCTTC	CASPPPGAGVSEQFF
.	TRBD1	TRBV19	TRBJ1-4	TGTGCCAGTAGTATGATTGACGGGACAGGGTCTGAAAAACTGTTTTTT	CASSMIDGTGSEKLFF
.	TRBD1	TRBV5-1	TRBJ2-7	TGCGCCAGCAGCCTAGAGGGGGCGGTGGCAGGGGACGAGCAGTACTTC	CASSLEGAVAGDEQYF
.	.	TRBV4-2	TRBJ1-4	TGTGCCAGCAGCCAAGATCCCCCGCGGGGGGTTGCAACTAATGAAAAACTGTTTTTT	CASSQDPPRGVATNEKLFF
.	.	TRBV5-1	TRBJ1-2	TGCGCCAGCAGCTTAGGGCCCGGGGATAACTATGGCTACACCTTC	CASSLGPGDNYGYTF
.	.	TRBV6-5	TRBJ1-1	TGTGCCAGCAGGCGGGTACGGAACACTGAAGCTTTCTTT	CASRRVRNTEAFF
.	.	TRBV7-2	TRBJ1-1	TGTGCCAGCAGCTTACAGGGTGGGAACACTGAAGCTTTCTTT	CASSLQGGNTEAFF
.	.	TRBV4-1	TRBJ2-7	TGCGCCAGCAGCCAAGAGTTCGGGAGAGCCTACGAGCAGTACTTC	CASSQEFGRAYEQYF
once	.	TRBV19	TRBJ1-5	TGTGCCAGTAGTGAGACAGTAAATAGCAATCAGCCCCAGCATTTT	CASSETVNSNQPQHF
.	TRBD1	TRBV10-3	TRBJ2-7	TGTGCCATCAGTGTAACAGGGGGCTACGAGCAGTACTTC	CAISVTGGYEQYF
.	.	TRBV19	TRBJ1-1	TGTGCCAGTAGTACCCTACCTCCGGTAGAAGCTTTCTTT	CASSTLPPVEAFF
.	TRBD2	TRBV10-3	TRBJ2-1	TGTGCCATCAGTCAGACTAGCGGGAGTGTCGATGAGCAGTTCTTC	CAISQTSGSVDEQFF
.	.	TRBV11-1	TRBJ1-1	TGTGCCAGCAGCTTACTGGGCAGGAACACTGAAGCTTTCTTT	CASSLLGRNTEAFF
.	.	TRBV2	TRBJ2-7	TGTGCCAGCAGCAGACAGGCAAGCTCCTACGAGCAGTACTTC	CASSRQASSYEQYF
.	.	TRBV11-2	TRBJ2-1	TGTGCCAGCAGCGGGGGACTCAGCTCCTACAATGAGCAGTTCTTC	CASSGGLSSYNEQFF
medium-sized	.	TRBV11-2	TRBJ1-5	TGTGCCAGCAGGGGGGGGCAGCCCCAGCATTTT	CASRGGQPQHF
.	.	TRBV7-9	TRBJ2-1	TGTGCCAGCAGCGGTCCGTCGGTATCCTACAATGAGCAGTTCTTC	CASSGPSVSYNEQFF
.	.	TRBV5-4	TRBJ2-5	TGTGCCAGCAGCCAGCCCGGGATCCAAGAGACCCAGTACTTC	CASSQPGIQETQYF
.	TRBD1	TRBV15	TRBJ2-5	TGTGCCACCAGCAGAGAAGACAGGGGATGGGAGACCCAGTACTTC	CATSREDRGWETQYF
.	.	TRBV5-1	TRBJ1-2	TGCGCCAGCAGCTTGGCGGGGGGTAGGGATGGCTACACCTTC	CASSLAGGRDGYTF
.	.	TRBV19	TRBJ2-2	TGTGCCAGTACCCCGCCCTGGGGCAGCCGTACCGGGGAGCTGTTTTTT	CASTPPWGSRTGELFF
few	TRBD2	TRBV19	TRBJ2-7	TGTGCCAGTAGTATTACGGGGGGAAGAGACTACGAGCAGTACTTC	CASSITGGRDYEQYF
.	.	TRBV18	TRBJ1-2	TGTGCCAGCTCACCTAGCGGACGTCCGGACTATGGCTACACCTTC	CASSPSGRPDYGYTF
once	TRBD2	TRBV27	TRBJ2-3	TGTGCCAGCAGCACTAGCGGGAGTATCTCTACGCAGTATTTT	CASSTSGSISTQYF
.	.	TRBV19	TRBJ1-5	TGTGCCAATAATCCCCTAGGCGGCCGAAGCAATCAGCCCCAGCATTTT	CANNPLGGRSNQPQHF
.	TRBD1	TRBV10-3	TRBJ2-7	TGTGCCATCAGTCCGGACAGGGGGACCTACGAGCAGTACTTC	CAISPDRGTYEQYF
.	TRBD2	TRBV2	TRBJ2-7	TGTGCCAGCAGTTCCTCTAGCGGGGCTTCCTACGAGCAGTACTTC	CASSSSSGASYEQYF
.	.	TRBV2	TRBJ1-1	TGTGCCAGCAGTCGACATATGAACACTGAAGCTTTCTTT	CASSRHMNTEAFF
.	.	TRBV7-9	TRBJ2-5	TGTGCCAGCAGCTTAGGGCCAGCGGATAGCCAAGAGACCCAGTACTTC	CASSLGPADSQETQYF
.	TRBD2	TRBV19	TRBJ2-1	TGTGCCAGTAGCATGGCGGCGCTAGCGGGAGTCTACAATGAGCAGTTCTTC	CASSMAALAGVYNEQFF
.	TRBD2	TRBV19	TRBJ2-5	TGTGCCAGTACCCTAGGACCTAGCGGGAGAGAAGAGACCCAGTACTTC	CASTLGPSGREETQYF
.	.	TRBV5-1	TRBJ2-1	TGCGCCAGCAGCTTGGGGGCCCCCTACAATGAGCAGTTCTTC	CASSLGAPYNEQFF
.	TRBD2	TRBV5-1	TRBJ2-5	TGCGCCAGCAGATCTGGACTAGCGGGGGGGGGAGAGACCCAGTACTTC	CASRSGLAGGGETQYF
.	TRBD1	TRBV28	TRBJ2-1	TGTGCCAGCAGCAGGACAGGGTTCTACAATGAGCAGTTCTTC	CASSRTGFYNEQFF
.	TRBD1	TRBV28	TRBJ1-2	TGTGCCAGCAGTCCCGGGACAGGGGGCTATGGCTACACCTTC	CASSPGTGGYGYTF
once	.	TRBV7-9	TRBJ2-1	TGTGCCAGCAGCTCCGCGAGGAGCTCCTACAATGAGCAGTTCTTC	CASSSARSSYNEQFF
.	TRBD2	TRBV9	TRBJ2-3	TGTGCCAGCAGCGTAGTTGCGGGAGTGCGGGATACGCAGTATTTT	CASSVVAGVRDTQYF
.	.	TRBV30	TRBJ2-5	TGTGCCTGGAGAGCTCAGGGGATCTCATCCTACCAAGAGACCCAGTACTTC	CAWRAQGISSYQETQYF
.	.	TRBV10-3	TRBJ2-5	TGTGCCATCAGTGAGTCTGGGCAGCAAGAGACCCAGTACTTC	CAISESGQQETQYF
.	.	TRBV5-1	TRBJ2-7	TGCGCCAGCAGCTCCGGCGGAAGCTCCTACGAGCAGTACTTC	CASSSGGSSYEQYF